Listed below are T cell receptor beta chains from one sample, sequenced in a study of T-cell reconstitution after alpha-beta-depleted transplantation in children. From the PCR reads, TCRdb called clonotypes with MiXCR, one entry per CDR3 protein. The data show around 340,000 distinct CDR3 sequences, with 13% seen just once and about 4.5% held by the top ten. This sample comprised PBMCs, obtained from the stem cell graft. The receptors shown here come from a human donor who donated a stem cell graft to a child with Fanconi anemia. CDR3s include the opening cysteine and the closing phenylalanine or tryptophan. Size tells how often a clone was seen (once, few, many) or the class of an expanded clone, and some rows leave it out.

CASSLMQGSEAFF	TRBV7-9	TRBJ1-1	-
CASSPEARKYTEAFF	TRBV7-9	TRBJ1-1	-
CASSFENPGLGEQYF	TRBV12-3/TRBV12-4	TRBJ2-7	many
CASSSAGTRNTEAFF	TRBV5-1	TRBJ1-1	once
CASSTVTYNEQFF	TRBV5-4	TRBJ2-1	-
CASGWTGENTEAFF	TRBV7-9	TRBJ1-1	few
CASSQGGGLSYEQYF	TRBV4-3	TRBJ2-7	many
CASSPWGDSNQPQHF	TRBV6-9	TRBJ1-5	many
CASSQSKSSYNEQFF	TRBV4-2	TRBJ2-1	-
CASSLPGYTGELFF	TRBV27	TRBJ2-2	many
CATSRKDSGNTIYF	TRBV15	TRBJ1-3	-
CASSFEKDTQYF	TRBV27	TRBJ2-3	-
CSVAKIRRGETQYF	TRBV29-1	TRBJ2-5	few
CASSLPGAETQYF	TRBV6-1	TRBJ2-5	-
CSVVVGNTEAFF	TRBV29-1	TRBJ1-1	many
CASSPDGRSNQPQHF	TRBV5-1	TRBJ1-5	many
CASSTPGSNGEAFF	TRBV7-7	TRBJ1-1	few
CASRPTGNYGYTF	TRBV7-9	TRBJ1-2	few
CASQLGSGTDTQYF	TRBV5-1	TRBJ2-3	many
CASSLDGSADSSYNEQFF	TRBV7-8	TRBJ2-1	many
CAISEMGSYNEQFF	TRBV10-3	TRBJ2-1	few
CASSVQGVGEKLFF	TRBV18	TRBJ1-4	many
CASSSTWASDQPQHF	TRBV4-3	TRBJ1-5	-
CSADGSFYGYTF	TRBV20-1	TRBJ1-2	-
CASRETAQPYEQYF	TRBV10-2	TRBJ2-7	few
CASSPMREQQFF	TRBV18	TRBJ2-1	-
CASSYYLESGGANEQYF	TRBV6-2/TRBV6-3	TRBJ2-7	few
CASSLTRTSANTGELFF	TRBV7-2	TRBJ2-2	few
CASSTGKGSYNEQFF	TRBV18	TRBJ2-1	few
CASSLVNYGYTF	TRBV28	TRBJ1-2	many
CASSPRTGGPQPQHF	TRBV28	TRBJ1-5	-
CSAREPTEQFF	TRBV20-1	TRBJ2-1	many
CASSKTTGLGDTEAFF	TRBV7-9	TRBJ1-1	many
CASSLPATSGAEIGTDTQYF	TRBV4-2	TRBJ2-3	few
CSVDLWGQETQYF	TRBV29-1	TRBJ2-5	-
CASTLSAAADTEAFF	TRBV7-9	TRBJ1-1	few
CASSRLPGQGSYEQFF	TRBV19	TRBJ2-1	few
CASSFGGDPQETQYF	TRBV7-2	TRBJ2-5	few